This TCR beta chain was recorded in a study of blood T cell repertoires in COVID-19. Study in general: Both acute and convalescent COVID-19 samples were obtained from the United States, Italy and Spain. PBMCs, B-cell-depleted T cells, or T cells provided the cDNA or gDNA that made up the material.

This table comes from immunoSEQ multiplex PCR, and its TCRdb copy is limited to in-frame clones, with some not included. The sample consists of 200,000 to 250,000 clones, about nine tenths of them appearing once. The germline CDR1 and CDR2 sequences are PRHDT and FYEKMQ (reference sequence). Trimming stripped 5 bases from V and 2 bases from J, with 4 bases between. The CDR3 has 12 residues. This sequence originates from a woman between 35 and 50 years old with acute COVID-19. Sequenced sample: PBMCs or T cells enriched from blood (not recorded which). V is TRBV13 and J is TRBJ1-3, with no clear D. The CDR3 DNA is TGTGCCAGCAGCCAGACTGGAAACACCATATATTTT. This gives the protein CASSQTGNTIYF.